This T cell receptor beta chain was sequenced in a study of early T cells in non-severe SARS-CoV-2 infection. Study findings and constraints: Anti-spike CD8 responses were favored in VDJdb matching, and private and CD4 specificities were missed.

Unique molecular identifiers were added to individual cDNA molecules. TCRdb re-analysed the 5' RACE reads in MiXCR, keeping a single row per CDR3 protein. This sample has over 70,000 distinct CDR3 sequences, with around 15% found just once. This clonotype turned up a few times. Its antigen is currently unknown. The length of the CDR3 is 13 residues. Germline values: CDR1 SGHRS, CDR2 YFSETQ. Between the trimmed V and J ends, which lost 4 bases and 1 base, there was a span of 8 bases. Specimen: whole blood, collected at baseline. This chain links TRBV5-1 with TRBJ1-1; D remains ambiguous. This clonotype was obtained from an adult who was a healthcare worker with PCR-confirmed SARS-CoV-2 infection or an uninfected control (not recorded which). CDR3 in DNA: TGCGCCAGCAGCCTCGGAGAGAACACTGAAGCTTTCTTT. It is translated as CASSLGENTEAFF.